These T cell receptor beta chains were read from a single sample in a study of control samples from healthy donors and cancer patients. The assay was immunoSEQ multiplex PCR, and TCRdb's table has in-frame clones only and misses some. In the table there are some 130,000 clones, just under 95% of which are singletons. Sequencing was done on a sample of blood. Receptor source: a young man in good health. CDR3s include the opening cysteine and the closing phenylalanine or tryptophan. A D gene is named only where the DNA matches it firmly. Clone size is not always given. Where it is, it says once, few, many or a class for expanded clones.

j_call: TRBJ2-2; v_call: TRBV11-3; d_call: NA; clone_size: NA; cdr3_aa: CASSLGGWDANTGELFF; cdr3_nt: TGTGCCAGCAGCTTAGGGGGCTGGGATGCGAACACCGGGGAGCTGTTTTTT
j_call: TRBJ2-1; v_call: TRBV4-1; d_call: TRBD2; clone_size: NA; cdr3_aa: CASQGLAGINEQFF; cdr3_nt: TGCGCCAGCCAAGGACTAGCGGGGATCAATGAGCAGTTCTTC
j_call: TRBJ2-1; v_call: TRBV20-1; d_call: NA; clone_size: NA; cdr3_aa: CSATRNNEQFF; cdr3_nt: TGCAGTGCTACTCGAAACAATGAGCAGTTCTTC
j_call: TRBJ2-3; v_call: TRBV27; d_call: TRBD2; clone_size: NA; cdr3_aa: CASSLIAGVSTDTQYF; cdr3_nt: TGTGCCAGCAGTTTAATCGCGGGGGTTAGCACAGATACGCAGTATTTT
j_call: TRBJ2-5; v_call: TRBV3-1/TRBV3-2; d_call: TRBD1; clone_size: once; cdr3_aa: CASSPGGLETQYF; cdr3_nt: TGTGCCAGCAGCCCAGGGGGCCTAGAGACCCAGTACTTC
j_call: TRBJ2-3; v_call: TRBV5-4; d_call: TRBD2; clone_size: NA; cdr3_aa: CASSRIPSGGNTDTQYF; cdr3_nt: TGTGCCAGCAGCCGAATTCCTAGCGGGGGAAACACAGATACGCAGTATTTT
j_call: TRBJ1-2; v_call: TRBV21-1; d_call: NA; clone_size: NA; cdr3_aa: CASSKADTWGRQSHTF; cdr3_nt: TGTGCCAGCAGCAAAGCGGACACGTGGGGAAGGCAGTCCCACACCTTC
j_call: TRBJ2-7; v_call: TRBV3-1/TRBV3-2; d_call: NA; clone_size: NA; cdr3_aa: CASSQVAGYEQYF; cdr3_nt: TGTGCCAGCAGCCAAGTTGCAGGCTACGAGCAGTACTTC
j_call: TRBJ1-1; v_call: TRBV3-1/TRBV3-2; d_call: NA; clone_size: NA; cdr3_aa: CASSETWGAGAFF; cdr3_nt: TGTGCCAGCAGCGAAACGTGGGGGGCCGGAGCTTTCTTT
j_call: TRBJ2-7; v_call: TRBV6-6; d_call: TRBD1; clone_size: NA; cdr3_aa: CASSPRQGPYEQYF; cdr3_nt: TGTGCCAGCAGTCCCCGACAGGGTCCCTACGAGCAGTACTTC
j_call: TRBJ1-5; v_call: TRBV28; d_call: NA; clone_size: NA; cdr3_aa: CATRLGGVQPQHF; cdr3_nt: TGTGCCACCCGACTGGGGGGTGTTCAGCCCCAGCATTTT
j_call: TRBJ1-2; v_call: TRBV6-1; d_call: NA; clone_size: NA; cdr3_aa: CASSDNNYGYTF; cdr3_nt: TGTGCCAGCAGTGACAATAACTATGGCTACACCTTC
j_call: TRBJ1-2; v_call: TRBV4-1; d_call: NA; clone_size: NA; cdr3_aa: CASSQDTGRTNYGYTF; cdr3_nt: TGCGCCAGCAGCCAAGATACAGGAAGGACTAACTATGGCTACACCTTC
j_call: TRBJ2-2; v_call: TRBV5-1; d_call: NA; clone_size: few; cdr3_aa: CASSFNLQGRRGELFF; cdr3_nt: TGCGCCAGCAGCTTTAACCTTCAGGGTCGTCGAGGGGAGCTGTTTTTT
j_call: TRBJ2-3; v_call: TRBV12-5; d_call: NA; clone_size: NA; cdr3_aa: CASGWGGRDTQYF; cdr3_nt: TGTGCTAGTGGTTGGGGGGGCCGGGATACGCAGTATTTT
j_call: TRBJ2-5; v_call: TRBV2; d_call: TRBD2; clone_size: NA; cdr3_aa: CASKPGLAGGKETQYF; cdr3_nt: TGTGCCAGCAAGCCGGGACTAGCGGGGGGGAAGGAGACCCAGTACTTC
j_call: TRBJ2-1; v_call: TRBV7-9; d_call: NA; clone_size: NA; cdr3_aa: CASSLVGGRSYNEQFF; cdr3_nt: TGTGCCAGCAGCTTAGTTGGGGGCAGGTCCTACAATGAGCAGTTCTTC
j_call: TRBJ2-4; v_call: TRBV20-1; d_call: NA; clone_size: NA; cdr3_aa: CSAAHQDIQYF; cdr3_nt: TGCAGTGCTGCCCACCAGGACATTCAGTACTTC
j_call: TRBJ2-7; v_call: TRBV6-5; d_call: NA; clone_size: NA; cdr3_aa: CASRQNYEQYF; cdr3_nt: TGTGCCAGCAGACAGAACTACGAGCAGTACTTC